This entry concerns a single T cell receptor (beta chain). The CDR3 runs 16 residues. The germline V gene has CDR1 MNHEY and CDR2 SVGAGI. J was trimmed by 8 bases and V by 0 bases; bases with no gene match: 9. While infection was still active, Seattle patients were enrolled and then followed longitudinally. The data belong to a study of blood T cell repertoires in COVID-19. Some clones are missing from TCRdb's copy, which holds only in-frame ones; the method was immunoSEQ multiplex PCR. The table includes under 300,000 clones, about 88% detected once. The chain joins TRBV6-5 to TRBJ2-3, with 9 bases fitting TRBD1. This receptor was obtained from a human donor with COVID-19, enrolled during active disease. The donor label of this sample is uncertain. Sequenced sample: peripheral blood. The CDR3 DNA reads as TGTGCCAGCAGTTACTCCGGGACAGGGCAATCGGTTACGCAGTATTTT. Amino acid sequence: CASSYSGTGQSVTQYF.